Shown below are 25 T cell receptor beta chains from a single sample sequenced in a study of technical replicates of blood from a handful of donors. Measured with immunoSEQ multiplex PCR; TCRdb has only the in-frame clones, and not every one. The sample includes roughly 80,000 clones, 85% to 95% of them seen just once. Sequenced input: T cells isolated from PBMCs. Receptors originate from a human donor in good health.

V is TRBV7-6 and J is TRBJ2-6; the D gene is possibly TRBD2 (5 bases). Germline CDR1 is SGHVS and CDR2 is FNYEAQ. Deletions cut 0 bases from V and 3 bases from J, with 9 bases between. The CDR3 length is 16 residues. CDR3 amino acids: CASSLAIGVGANVLTF. For the CDR3, the DNA is TGTGCCAGCAGCTTAGCAATCGGGGTTGGGGCCAACGTCCTGACTTTC.

The chain is built from TRBV7-6 and TRBJ1-5; D is unclear. Germline V gene lookup returns CDR1 SGHVS and CDR2 FNYEAQ. The germline V and J ends were trimmed by 0 bases and 7 bases, with 7 bases remaining between them. The CDR3 spans 13 residues. CDR3 sequence (DNA): TGTGCCAGCAGCTTAGCGGGAGGACAGCCCCAGCATTTT. This codes for CASSLAGGQPQHF.

The chain combines TRBV29-1 with TRBJ1-2; D is unresolved. The CDR3 runs to 12 residues. Germline values: CDR1 SQVTM, CDR2 ANQGSEA. The V and J ends lost 0 bases and 5 bases respectively, with 7 bases between them. As DNA, the CDR3 is TGCAGCGTTGAAGAAGCCGATTATGGCTACACCTTC. Translating gives CSVEEADYGYTF.

This chain uses TRBV6-5 with TRBJ2-7; D remains unclear. The V end lost 8 bases, the J end lost 4 bases, and 9 bases lay between the germline ends. The CDR3 runs 11 residues. The germline V gene encodes CDR1 MNHEY and CDR2 SVGAGI. CDR3 in DNA: TGTGCCAGCTCCCAGGCGTACGAGCAGTACTTC. Its translation: CASSQAYEQYF.

The chain combines TRBV5-1 with TRBJ2-1; 14 bases are a match to TRBD2. The junction had 13 bases not matched to a gene; V was cut back by 4 bases and J by 4 bases. Germline loops: CDR1 SGHRS, CDR2 YFSETQ. The CDR3 runs to 19 residues. This chain's CDR3 is CASSGTGLAGVYSYNEQFF. In nucleotides, the CDR3 is TGCGCCAGCAGCGGGACGGGACTAGCGGGAGTTTATTCGTACAATGAGCAGTTCTTC. Full variable domain (rest looked up from reference TRBV5-1 and TRBJ2-1): KAGVTQTPRYLIKTRGQQVTLSCSPISGHRSVSWYQQTPGQGLQFLFEYFSETQRNKGNFPGRFSGRQFSNSRSEMNVSTLELGDSALYLCASSGTGLAGVYSYNEQFFGPGTRLTVL.

The chain couples TRBV5-6 to TRBJ2-1; 8 bases fit TRBD2. Per the germline V gene, CDR1 is SGHDT and CDR2 is YYEEEE. The V segment lost 2 bases and the J segment 4 bases; nucleotides outside the gene matches: 8. The CDR3 is 16 amino acids. CDR3 sequence (DNA): TGTGCCAGCAGCTTTTTAACGGGAGGGGGTTACAATGAGCAGTTCTTC. Amino acids: CASSFLTGGGYNEQFF.

The chain employs TRBV11-2 and TRBJ2-5, with 11 bases fitting TRBD2. The germline gives CDR1 SGHAT, CDR2 FQNNGV. The ends lost 3 bases at V and 2 bases at J; junction bases unmatched: 5. The CDR3 length is 16 residues. The CDR3 nucleotides are TGTGCCAGCAGCTTCGCCGTAGCGGGAGGGCAAGAGACCCAGTACTTC. Encoded protein: CASSFAVAGGQETQYF.

V is TRBV10-3 and J is TRBJ1-5; 10 bases agree with TRBD1. This CDR3 spans 15 amino acids. V shed 4 bases, J shed 9 bases, and the junction held 9 bases outside the gene matches. CDR1 is ENHRY, CDR2 SYGVKD, per germline. CDR3 amino acids: CAISGTGGGEGPQHF. The CDR3 DNA reads TGTGCCATCAGTGGGACAGGGGGAGGTGAGGGGCCCCAGCATTTT.

The rearrangement joins TRBV6-6 to TRBJ1-1; weak D call: TRBD1 (6 bases). V shed 2 bases and J shed 4 bases, with 11 bases lying between them. Per the germline V gene, CDR1 is MNHNY and CDR2 is SVGAGI (reference sequence). The CDR3 extends over 14 amino acids. The CDR3 DNA reads TGTGCCAGCAGTTACGAAAGGGGGGGCACTGAAGCTTTCTTT. Its translation: CASSYERGGTEAFF.

This chain connects TRBV7-2 to TRBJ1-1, with D hard to call. CDR3 length: 13 amino acids. The V gene lost 3 bases and the J gene lost 1 base, with 6 bases spanning the gap. In germline, CDR1 is SGHTA, CDR2 FQGNSA. The CDR3 region is CASSFTENTEAFF. DNA for the CDR3: TGTGCCAGCAGCTTTACAGAGAACACTGAAGCTTTCTTT.

V is TRBV19 and J is TRBJ2-3, with 8 nucleotides matching TRBD1. The germline V gene encodes CDR1 LNHDA and CDR2 SQIVND (reference sequence). CDR3 length equals 15 residues. The junction had 7 bases not matched to a gene; V was cut back by 6 bases and J by 2 bases. The CDR3 here is CASRRPGQATDTQYF. Written as DNA, the CDR3 is TGTGCCAGTAGACGACCGGGACAGGCCACAGATACGCAGTATTTT. The entire variable domain, with the rest obtained from reference TRBV19 and TRBJ2-3, is as follows: DGGITQSPKYLFRKEGQNVTLSCEQNLNHDAMYWYRQDPGQGLRLIYYSQIVNDFQKGDIAEGYSVSREKKESFPLTVTSAQKNPTAFYLCASRRPGQATDTQYFGPGTRLTVL.

The J gene is TRBJ2-7, the V gene TRBV30; 10 nucleotides align to TRBD2. Germline-derived CDR1 and CDR2 are GTSNPN and SVGIG (reference sequence). This CDR3 has 13 residues. V lost 4 bases and J lost 4; bases outside the gene matches: 4. As DNA, the CDR3 is TGTGCCTGGACTAGCGGGAGAAGGTACGAGCAGTACTTC. Protein: CAWTSGRRYEQYF.

The V gene is TRBV5-1, the J gene TRBJ2-7; 8 bases are a match to TRBD2. After removal of 7 bases from V and 1 base from J, the junction contained 10 bases not matched to a gene. Germline-derived CDR1 and CDR2 are SGHRS and YFSETQ. The CDR3 spans 15 residues. This chain's CDR3 is CASGTKTSESYEQYF. CDR3 coding DNA: TGCGCCAGCGGTACCAAGACTAGCGAATCCTACGAGCAGTACTTC.

The CDR3 nucleotides are TGTGCCAGCAGCTTAGTTCCCTCCAGGGGGAATGAGCAGTTCTTC. Protein: CASSLVPSRGNEQFF. V and J are TRBV7-9 and TRBJ2-1, with TRBD1 identical over 7 bases. The CDR3 has 15 residues. With V trimmed by 1 base and J by 7 bases, 7 bases remained unmatched. In germline, CDR1 is SEHNR, CDR2 FQNEAQ (reference sequence). The full variable domain, rest sourced from reference TRBV7-9 and TRBJ2-1, is DTGVSQNPRHKITKRGQNVTFRCDPISEHNRLYWYRQTLGQGPEFLTYFQNEAQLEKSRLLSDRFSAERPKGSFSTLEIQRTEQGDSAMYLCASSLVPSRGNEQFFGPGTRLTVL.

V usage is TRBV6-5 and J usage is TRBJ1-2, with D possibly being TRBD1 (5 bases). V was trimmed by 2 bases and J by 3 bases, leaving 10 bases between them. In germline, CDR1 is MNHEY, CDR2 SVGAGI. The CDR3 sequence is 14 residues long. The CDR3 sequence: CASSYGRAHYGYTF. For the CDR3, the DNA is TGTGCCAGCAGTTACGGCAGGGCGCACTATGGCTACACCTTC.

This chain uses TRBV18 with TRBJ2-5; the D gene is possibly TRBD2 (5 bases). The V gene's germline CDR1 is KGHSH and CDR2 LQKENI. Trimming stripped 2 bases from V and 7 bases from J, with 23 bases between. This CDR3 is 17 amino acids long. Here the CDR3 DNA reads TGTGCCAGCTCACCAAACTCTGGCAGGCGAGGTGAGGGGACCCAGTACTTC. Encoded protein: CASSPNSGRRGEGTQYF.

To note about this clone: One end of the junction does not line up with germline, which may come from a read error. The J gene is TRBJ2-7, the V gene TRBV27, with D possibly being TRBD2 (5 bases). CDR1 and CDR2 (germline): MNHEY, SMNVEV (reference sequence). The CDR3 contains 14 residues. As DNA, the CDR3 is TGTGCCAGCAGTCTATCTGGCCGGGACTACGAGCAGTACTTC. Residues: CASSLSGRDYEQYF.

The V call is TRBV18, the J call TRBJ1-3; perhaps TRBD1 as D (5 bases). The CDR3 has 17 amino acids. CDR1 KGHSH and CDR2 LQKENI come from the germline V gene. The V and J ends lost 3 bases and 4 bases respectively, with 19 bases between them. In DNA form, the CDR3 reads TGTGCCAGCTCACCGTACTCAGGACATGCCTCGGGAAACACCATATATTTT. Protein: CASSPYSGHASGNTIYF.

The rearrangement links TRBV6-5 to TRBJ1-4; D is perhaps TRBD1 (6 bases). Trimming removed 10 bases at V and 7 bases at J, with 19 bases between. CDR1 MNHEY and CDR2 SVGAGI come from the germline V gene. This CDR3 spans 14 amino acids. DNA for the CDR3: TGTGCCACTAAGGGTGGGGGCGTTATTGAAAAACTGTTTTTT. It yields the protein CATKGGGVIEKLFF.

V usage is TRBV5-4 and J usage is TRBJ2-3; D is perhaps TRBD2 (5 bases). Germline CDR1 reads SGHNT; CDR2 reads YYREEE (reference sequence). Trimming took off 4 bases at V and 0 bases at J, with 15 bases between the two ends. The CDR3 contains 16 residues. The CDR3 loop reads CASSPRTQASTDTQYF. In nucleotides, the CDR3 is TGTGCCAGCAGCCCACGGACTCAGGCTAGCACAGATACGCAGTATTTT.

The genes are TRBV19 and TRBJ2-7, with 7 bases matching TRBD1. The V gene's germline CDR1 is LNHDA and CDR2 SQIVND (reference sequence). Trimming removed 6 bases from V and 3 bases from J; junction bases left unmatched: 5. CDR3 length equals 13 residues. CDR3 in amino acids: CASSGTDFYEQYF. In DNA form, the CDR3 reads TGTGCCAGTAGCGGGACAGACTTCTACGAGCAGTACTTC.

This chain connects TRBV30 to TRBJ2-7; tentative D call: TRBD1 (5 bases). Germline lookup yields CDR1 GTSNPN and CDR2 SVGIG (reference sequence). This CDR3 has 13 amino acids. Trimming shortened V by 2 bases and J by 5 bases, and 13 bases separated the two germline ends. CDR3 in amino acids: CAWSTSGIHEQYF. In DNA form, the CDR3 reads TGTGCCTGGAGTACATCAGGGATACACGAGCAGTACTTC.

The genes are TRBV30 and TRBJ2-1, with 10 bases that match TRBD2. The V and J ends lost 4 bases and 10 bases, in that order; junction bases with no gene match: 7. The CDR3 is 13 amino acids. Germline V gene data show CDR1 as GTSNPN and CDR2 as SVGIG (reference sequence). CDR3 protein: CAWILAGVREQFF. The CDR3 DNA follows: TGTGCCTGGATTCTAGCGGGAGTACGGGAGCAGTTCTTC.

This chain links TRBV28 with TRBJ2-3, with 10 bases fitting TRBD2. This CDR3 is built from 16 residues. The trim removed 5 bases at V and 4 bases at J, leaving 9 bases unmatched. Germline values: CDR1 MDHEN, CDR2 SYDVKM. CDR3 sequence: CASSLLLAGGSDTQYF. The CDR3 bases are TGTGCCAGCAGTCTTTTATTAGCGGGAGGTTCAGATACGCAGTATTTT.

Only one count was recorded for this clone. The J gene is TRBJ2-7, the V gene TRBV15, with 9 positions matching TRBD2. The CDR3 extends over 14 amino acids. V shed 4 bases and J 5 bases; nucleotides not matched to a gene: 6. Germline V lookup: CDR1 LNHNV, CDR2 YYDKDF (reference sequence). In DNA form, the CDR3 reads TGTGCCACCAGCAACCAGCGGGAGGTTCACGAGCAGTACTTC. Its protein product is CATSNQREVHEQYF.